The entry that follows covers one TCR beta chain sequence. The antigen remains unidentified. TCRdb re-called the 5' RACE reads with MiXCR, one entry per CDR3 protein. The repertoire holds about 420,000 distinct CDR3 sequences, with about 22% as singletons. V lost 5 bases, J lost 1 base, and 7 bases stayed unmatched. CDR3 length equals 15 residues. The data were obtained in a study of T-cell memory formation after mild COVID-19. Study-wide points: Several responding clones turned up in pre-infection memory, indicating that cross-reactive memory may have taken part.

This receptor was identified in an adult woman who had mild COVID-19 (a few samples of this study predate the infection). Cell type and time point are not known. V is TRBV12-3 or TRBV12-4 and J is TRBJ1-1, with TRBD1 identical over 7 bases. Input material: PBMCs or a T cell subset sorted from them (not recorded which). Here the CDR3 reads CASSTGERANTEAFF. The CDR3 bases are TGTGCCAGCAGTACAGGGGAGAGGGCGAACACTGAAGCTTTCTTT.